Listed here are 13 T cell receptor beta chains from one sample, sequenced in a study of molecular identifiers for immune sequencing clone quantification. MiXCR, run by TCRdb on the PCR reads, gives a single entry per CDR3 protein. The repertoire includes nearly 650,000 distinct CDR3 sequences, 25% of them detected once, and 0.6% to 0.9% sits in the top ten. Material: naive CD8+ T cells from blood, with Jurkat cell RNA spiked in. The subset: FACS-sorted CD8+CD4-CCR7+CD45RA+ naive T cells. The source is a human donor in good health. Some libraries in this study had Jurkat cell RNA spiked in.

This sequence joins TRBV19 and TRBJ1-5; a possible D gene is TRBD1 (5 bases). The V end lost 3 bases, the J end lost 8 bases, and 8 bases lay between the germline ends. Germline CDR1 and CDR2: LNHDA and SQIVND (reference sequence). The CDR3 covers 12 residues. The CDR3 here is CASSIGGEPQHF. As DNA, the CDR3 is TGTGCCAGTAGTATCGGGGGAGAGCCCCAGCATTTT.

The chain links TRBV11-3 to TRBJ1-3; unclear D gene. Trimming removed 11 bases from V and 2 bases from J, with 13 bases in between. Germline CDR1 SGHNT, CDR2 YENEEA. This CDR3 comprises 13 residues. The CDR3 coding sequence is TGTGCCGGCTCAGGAGGCCCTGGAAACACCATATATTTT. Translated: CAGSGGPGNTIYF.

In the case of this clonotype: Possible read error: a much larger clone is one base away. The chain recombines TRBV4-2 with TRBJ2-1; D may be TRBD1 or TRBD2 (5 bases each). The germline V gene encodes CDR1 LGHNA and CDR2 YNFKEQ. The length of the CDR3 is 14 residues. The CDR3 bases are TGTGCCGGCAGCCCCGTGCCACGAGGGGATGAGCAGTTCTTC. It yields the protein CAGSPVPRGDEQFF.

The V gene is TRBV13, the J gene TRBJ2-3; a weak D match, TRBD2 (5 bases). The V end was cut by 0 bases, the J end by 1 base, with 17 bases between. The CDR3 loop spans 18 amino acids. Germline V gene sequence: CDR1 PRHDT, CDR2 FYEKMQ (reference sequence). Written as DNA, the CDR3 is TGTGCCAGCAGCTTAGGAGGTTCGTGGGAGAGGGGCACAGATACGCAGTATTTT. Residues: CASSLGGSWERGTDTQYF.

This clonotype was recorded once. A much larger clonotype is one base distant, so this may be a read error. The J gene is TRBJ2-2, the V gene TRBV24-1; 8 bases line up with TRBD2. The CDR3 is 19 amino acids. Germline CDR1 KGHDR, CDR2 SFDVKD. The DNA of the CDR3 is TGTGCCGCCAGTGACCGCCGACTAGCGTCGCGACCGAACACCGGGGAGCTGTTTTTT. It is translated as CAASDRRLASRPNTGELFF.

CDR3 DNA sequence: TGCAGTGCTAGGCTAGCGGGAGCGGCTGAGCAGTTCTTC. Protein sequence: CSARLAGAAEQFF. The J gene is TRBJ2-1, the V gene TRBV20-1; TRBD2 matches 10 bases. The junction had 5 bases not matched to a gene; V was cut back by 3 bases and J by 9 bases. The germline V gene encodes CDR1 DFQATT and CDR2 SNEGSKA (reference sequence). This CDR3 has 13 amino acids.

CDR3 sequence: CASSLDRGQTYEQYF. In DNA, the CDR3 is TGCGCCAGCAGCCTCGATAGAGGGCAAACCTACGAGCAGTACTTC. The rearrangement joins TRBV4-1 to TRBJ2-7; maybe TRBD2 (5 bases). The CDR3 length is 15 residues. The ends were cut back, 4 bases at V and 2 bases at J, with 15 bases in the middle. Germline CDR1 is MGHRA and CDR2 is YSYEKL.

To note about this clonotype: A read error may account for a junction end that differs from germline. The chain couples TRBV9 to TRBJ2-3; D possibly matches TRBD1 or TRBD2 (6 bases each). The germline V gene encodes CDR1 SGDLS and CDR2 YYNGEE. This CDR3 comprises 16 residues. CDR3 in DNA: TGTGCCAGCAGCGTAGGACTAGGGGGAAGCACAGATACGCGGTATTTT. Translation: CASSVGLGGSTDTRYF.

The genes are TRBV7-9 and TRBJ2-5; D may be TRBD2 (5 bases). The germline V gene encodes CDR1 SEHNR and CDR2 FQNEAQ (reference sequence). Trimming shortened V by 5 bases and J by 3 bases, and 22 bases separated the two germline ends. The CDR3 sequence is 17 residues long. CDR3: CASSPPISGSVEETQYF. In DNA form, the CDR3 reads TGTGCCAGCAGCCCCCCAATCTCGGGTAGCGTGGAAGAGACCCAGTACTTC.

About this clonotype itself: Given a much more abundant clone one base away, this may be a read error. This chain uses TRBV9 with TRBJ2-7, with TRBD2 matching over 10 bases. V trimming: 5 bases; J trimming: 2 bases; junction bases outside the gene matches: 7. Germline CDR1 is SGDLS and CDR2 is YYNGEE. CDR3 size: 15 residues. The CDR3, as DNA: TGTGCCAGCAGTCCTTTTAGCGGGGGGCCCTACGAGCAGTACTTC. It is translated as CASSPFSGGPYEQYF.

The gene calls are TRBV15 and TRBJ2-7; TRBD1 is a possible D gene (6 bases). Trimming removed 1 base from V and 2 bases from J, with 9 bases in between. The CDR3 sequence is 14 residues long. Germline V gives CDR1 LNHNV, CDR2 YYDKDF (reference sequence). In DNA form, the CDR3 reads TGTGCCACCAGCAGAGTTGGACAGACCTACGAGCAGTACTTC. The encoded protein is CATSRVGQTYEQYF.

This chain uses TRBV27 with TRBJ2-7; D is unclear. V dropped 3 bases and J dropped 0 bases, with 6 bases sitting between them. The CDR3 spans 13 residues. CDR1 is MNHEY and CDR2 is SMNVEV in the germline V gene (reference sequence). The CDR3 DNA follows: TGTGCCAGCAGTTTCTTAAACTCCTACGAGCAGTACTTC. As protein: CASSFLNSYEQYF.

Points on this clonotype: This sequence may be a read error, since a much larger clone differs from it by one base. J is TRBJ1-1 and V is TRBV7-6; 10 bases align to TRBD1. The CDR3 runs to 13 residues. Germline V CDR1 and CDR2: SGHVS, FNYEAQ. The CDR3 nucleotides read TGTGCCAGCAGATCGGGACAGGGGACTGAAGCTTCCTTT. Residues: CASRSGQGTEASF. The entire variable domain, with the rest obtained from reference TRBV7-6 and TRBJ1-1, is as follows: GAGVSQSPRYKVTKRGQDVALRCDPISGHVSLYWYRQALGQGPEFLTYFNYEAQQDKSGLPNDRFSAERPEGSISTLTIQRTEQRDSAMYRCASRSGQGTEASFGQGTRLTVV.